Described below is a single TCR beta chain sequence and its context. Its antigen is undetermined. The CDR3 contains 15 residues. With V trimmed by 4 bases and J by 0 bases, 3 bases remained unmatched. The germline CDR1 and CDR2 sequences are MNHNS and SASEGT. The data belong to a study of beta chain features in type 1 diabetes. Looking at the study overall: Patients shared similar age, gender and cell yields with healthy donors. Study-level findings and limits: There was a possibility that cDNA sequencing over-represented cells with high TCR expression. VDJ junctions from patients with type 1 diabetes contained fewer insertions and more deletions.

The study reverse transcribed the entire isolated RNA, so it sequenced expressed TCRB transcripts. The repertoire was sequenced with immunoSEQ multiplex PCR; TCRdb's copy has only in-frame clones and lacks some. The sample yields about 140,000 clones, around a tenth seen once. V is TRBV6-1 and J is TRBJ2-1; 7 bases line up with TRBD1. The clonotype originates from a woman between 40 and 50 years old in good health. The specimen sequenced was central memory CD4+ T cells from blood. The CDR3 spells CASSVQGSSYNEQFF. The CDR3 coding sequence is TGTGCCAGCAGTGTACAGGGGAGCTCCTACAATGAGCAGTTCTTC.